The entry below gives a single T cell receptor (beta chain) sequence along with its context. As yet, its antigen is unknown. The authors incorporated unique molecular identifiers into the TCR beta cDNA libraries. TCRdb fed the PCR reads into MiXCR, producing one record per CDR3 protein. In the table there are roughly 170,000 distinct CDR3 sequences, about 29% of which are singletons. This entry is derived from a study of post-analysis software for immune sequencing data. V lost 5 bases, J lost 0 bases, and 3 bases stayed unmatched. The CDR3 sequence is 15 residues long. Germline CDR1 is SGHNT and CDR2 is YENEEA. General study findings and limits: Comparison with controls showed significantly lower normalized Chao1 diversity in multiple sclerosis patients. Comparison of patients with controls showed a handful of TRBV segments more frequent in patients, TRBV5-6, TRBV5-1 and TRBV20-1 among them.

Sequences were obtained from blood. The sequence derives from a girl under 18 with multiple sclerosis. This chain joins TRBV11-3 and TRBJ2-3; 9 nucleotides line up with TRBD2. Written as DNA, the CDR3 is TGTGCCAGCAGCCCCGGACTAGCGAGCACAGATACGCAGTATTTT. Amino acid sequence: CASSPGLASTDTQYF.